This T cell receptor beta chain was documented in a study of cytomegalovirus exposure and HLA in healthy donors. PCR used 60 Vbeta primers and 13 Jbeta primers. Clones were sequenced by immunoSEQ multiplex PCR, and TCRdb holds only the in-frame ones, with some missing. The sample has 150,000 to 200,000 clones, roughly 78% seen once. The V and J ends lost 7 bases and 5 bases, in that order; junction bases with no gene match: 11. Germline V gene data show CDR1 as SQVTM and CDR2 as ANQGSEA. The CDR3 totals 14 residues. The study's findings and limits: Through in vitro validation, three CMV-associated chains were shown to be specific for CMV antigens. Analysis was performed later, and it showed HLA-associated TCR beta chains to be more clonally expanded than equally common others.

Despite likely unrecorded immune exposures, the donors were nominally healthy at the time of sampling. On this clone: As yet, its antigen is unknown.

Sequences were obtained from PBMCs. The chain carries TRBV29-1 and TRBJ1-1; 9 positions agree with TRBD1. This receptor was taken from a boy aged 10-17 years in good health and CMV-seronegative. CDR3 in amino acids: CSGIGTGQGTEAFF. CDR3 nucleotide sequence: TGCAGCGGAATCGGGACAGGGCAAGGGACTGAAGCTTTCTTT.